This T cell receptor (beta chain) was identified during a study of a mutant IDH1 vaccine in newly diagnosed glioma. As for time point: baseline, week 1 (first vaccination visit). Treatment meaning: pre-vaccination baseline after standard-of-care therapy. CDR3 length: 14 residues. The ends lost 4 bases at V and 13 bases at J; junction bases unmatched: 11. Germline CDR1 reads SQVTM; CDR2 reads ANQGSEA. The protocol was immunoSEQ multiplex PCR, while the TCRdb copy is restricted to in-frame clones and leaves out a portion. The sample carries fewer than 50,000 clones, about 73% recorded once. Sample: PBMCs, taken from a glioma patient treated with radiotherapy, temozolomide or both. V is TRBV29-1 and J is TRBJ2-1, with TRBD2 identical over 12 bases. The sequence derives from a middle-aged man with glioma. Some clones in this sample may be carry-over from other donors' samples. CDR3 protein: CSVVVPSGGGFQFF. The CDR3, as DNA: TGCAGCGTTGTGGTACCTAGCGGGGGGGGTTTCCAGTTCTTC.